This TCR beta chain was retrieved from a study of molecular identifiers for immune sequencing clone quantification. In TCRdb, the PCR reads were re-called with MiXCR into one record per CDR3 protein. Of roughly 100,000 distinct CDR3 sequences listed, about 35% are singletons. A remark on this clonotype: Its ends do not fully match the called genes, so a read error is possible.

This CDR3 region has 15 residues. The germline gives CDR1 SNHLY, CDR2 FYNNEI. The source material was naive CD8+ T cells from blood, with Jurkat cell RNA spiked in. Subset meaning: FACS-sorted CD8+CD4-CCR7+CD45RA+ naive T cells. The TCR was taken from a human donor in good health. Some libraries in this study had Jurkat cell RNA spiked in. The J gene is TRBJ1-4, the V gene TRBV2; D remains unclear. CDR3 nucleotides: TGTGCCAGCAGAGAAGTCCCCACAACTAATGAAAAACTGTTTTTT. Translating it yields CASREVPTTNEKLFF.